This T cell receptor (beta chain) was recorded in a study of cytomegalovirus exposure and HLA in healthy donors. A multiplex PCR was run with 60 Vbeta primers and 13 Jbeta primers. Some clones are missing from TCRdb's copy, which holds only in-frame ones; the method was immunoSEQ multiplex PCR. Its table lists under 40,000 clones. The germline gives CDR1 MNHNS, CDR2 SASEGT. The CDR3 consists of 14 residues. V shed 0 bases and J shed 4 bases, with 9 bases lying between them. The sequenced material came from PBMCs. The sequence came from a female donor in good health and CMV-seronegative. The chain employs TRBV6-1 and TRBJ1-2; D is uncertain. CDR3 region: CASSEAWEGYGYTF. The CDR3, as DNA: TGTGCCAGCAGTGAAGCTTGGGAGGGCTATGGCTACACCTTC.